Given below is one T cell receptor beta chain in context. What it binds is not known. The data originate from a study of siplizumab effects on memory and regulatory T cells. This CDR3 is 13 amino acids long. V lost 0 bases, J lost 5 bases, and 10 bases lay in between. Per the germline V gene, CDR1 is SQVTM and CDR2 is ANQGSEA. Findings and caveats of the study: Naive T cells appeared more varied than memory cells and looked like key alloresponse contributors. Naive or memory phenotype assignment was not possible for roughly 75-96% of proliferating CD4+ or CD8+ clones.

Around 9.2 x 10^4 TCR templates underwent assay in every sample. Method: immunoSEQ multiplex PCR; TCRdb's copy keeps in-frame clones and lacks some. The data hold about 100,000 clones, with more than 90% observed a single time. This clonotype was obtained from a human donor in good health. The J gene is TRBJ1-2, the V gene TRBV29-1; D not certain. Material for sequencing was CD4+ T cells sorted from blood. CDR3 sequence: CSVEEWTEYGYTF. CDR3 nucleotide sequence: TGCAGCGTTGAAGAGTGGACCGAATATGGCTACACCTTC.